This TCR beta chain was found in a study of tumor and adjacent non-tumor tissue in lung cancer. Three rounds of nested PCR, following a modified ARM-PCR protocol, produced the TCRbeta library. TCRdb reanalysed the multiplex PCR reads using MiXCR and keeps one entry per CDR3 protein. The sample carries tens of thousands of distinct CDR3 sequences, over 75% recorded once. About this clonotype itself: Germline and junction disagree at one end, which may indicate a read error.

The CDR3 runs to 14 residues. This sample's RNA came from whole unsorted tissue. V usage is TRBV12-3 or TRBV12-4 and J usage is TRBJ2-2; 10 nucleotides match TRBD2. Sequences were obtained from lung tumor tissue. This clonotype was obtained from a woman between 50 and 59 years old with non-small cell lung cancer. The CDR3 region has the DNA TGTGCCAGCAGTCTAGCGGGAGCGGCCAGGGAGCTGTTTTTT. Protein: CASSLAGAARELFF.